These 6 T cell receptor beta chains were sequenced from one sample in a study of blood T cell repertoires in COVID-19. Clones were sequenced by immunoSEQ multiplex PCR, and TCRdb holds only the in-frame ones, with some missing. The data hold fewer than 300,000 clones, with 70% to 90% observed a single time. The sample taken for sequencing was peripheral blood. Receptors were obtained from a woman in her forties or fifties with acute or convalescent COVID-19.

The chain couples TRBV5-6 to TRBJ2-7; the match to TRBD2 covers 8 bases. V shed 5 bases, J shed 4 bases, and the junction held 11 bases outside the gene matches. The CDR3 loop spans 15 amino acids. CDR1 and CDR2 from the germline V gene are SGHDT and YYEEEE. The CDR3 region is CASRRRGGSGYEQYF. For the CDR3, the DNA is TGTGCCAGCAGACGCCGGGGGGGCTCGGGATACGAGCAGTACTTC.

The chain recombines TRBV11-3 with TRBJ2-1, with 9 bases that match TRBD1. The trim removed 6 bases at V and 6 bases at J, leaving 9 bases unmatched. CDR3 length: 15 residues. Germline V gives CDR1 SGHNT, CDR2 YENEEA. The CDR3 coding sequence is TGTGCCAGCAGTTTCGGACAGGGGTCAAGCAATGAGCAGTTCTTC. Translated: CASSFGQGSSNEQFF.

This clone was observed many times. The gene calls are TRBV6-1 and TRBJ1-1, with 7 bases identical to TRBD1. V shed 3 bases, J shed 4 bases, and the junction held 5 bases outside the gene matches. CDR1 is MNHNS, CDR2 SASEGT, per germline. CDR3 size: 14 residues. The CDR3: CASSDRAGGTEAFF. CDR3 coding DNA: TGTGCCAGCAGTGACAGGGCAGGGGGCACTGAAGCTTTCTTT.

This clone has only one observation. V is TRBV28 and J is TRBJ2-7; perhaps TRBD2 as D (6 bases). CDR3 length: 13 residues. In germline, CDR1 is MDHEN, CDR2 SYDVKM. V shed 8 bases and J shed 7 bases, with 18 bases lying between them. In nucleotides, the CDR3 is TGTGCCAGCGGGCCTAGCGCCTGGTGGGAGCAGTACTTC. This gives the protein CASGPSAWWEQYF.

The chain carries TRBV7-9 and TRBJ2-5; D is ambiguous. This CDR3 region has 14 residues. Trimming shortened V by 10 bases and J by 2 bases, and 17 bases separated the two germline ends. Looked up from germline, CDR1 is SEHNR and CDR2 is FQNEAQ (reference sequence). CDR3 nucleotides: TGTGCCACCGCATGGCAGTACCCGCAAGAGACCCAGTACTTC. This sequence encodes CATAWQYPQETQYF.

This chain connects TRBV23-1 to TRBJ1-1; 7 bases fit TRBD1. TRBV23-1 is annotated as an ORF whose role is uncertain. V dropped 0 bases and J dropped 5; count of bases not matched to a gene: 9. This CDR3 is 16 amino acids long. The CDR3 spells CASSQSRGTVWTEAFF. The CDR3 DNA reads as TGCGCCAGCAGTCAATCACGCGGGACAGTGTGGACTGAAGCTTTCTTT.